This TCR beta chain came from a study of regulatory T cells in long-lasting Graves disease. Points from the study as a whole: Tissue studied was limited to peripheral blood, excluding thyroid tissue. TRBV28 was favored in persistent disease, as were TRBJ1-2 and TRBJ2-5. Newly diagnosed patients had higher TCR diversity than persistent Graves' patients did.

This clonotype was recorded many times. The antigen remains unidentified. Trimming removed 0 bases at V and 4 bases at J, with 6 bases between. Germline V gene sequence: CDR1 SNHLY, CDR2 FYNNEI. The CDR3 runs 13 residues. Construction of the TCR beta libraries employed iRepertoire HTBI primers in conjunction with Arm-PCR of CDR3 regions. As originally analysed: Among the samples, 50 to 80 TRBV and 14 TRBJ segments were identified. TCRdb re-called the multiplex PCR reads through MiXCR, storing one row per CDR3 protein. None of the V and J calls come from the authors' own analysis; TCRdb made them. The top ten clones hold about a quarter of a sample with under 450,000 distinct CDR3 sequences, roughly a quarter of them seen once. As to time point: persistent/refractory GD, antithyroid drugs over 5 years with positive TRAb. Making the TCR library involved RNA that had been extracted from PBMCs.

The sequenced sample was peripheral blood mononuclear cells (PBMCs), obtained when the disease was refractory, from a patient treated with antithyroid drugs. The chain combines TRBV2 with TRBJ1-2; D is unresolved. The origin of this receptor is a female donor with Graves disease. The CDR3 reads CASSEALGYGYTF. The CDR3 DNA reads as TGTGCCAGCAGTGAAGCACTGGGCTATGGCTACACCTTC. The variable domain in full, with the rest retrieved from reference TRBV2 and TRBJ1-2, is EPEVTQTPSHQVTQMGQEVILRCVPISNHLYFYWYRQILGQKVEFLVSFYNNEISEKSEIFDDQFSVERPDGSNFTLKIRSTKLEDSAMYFCASSEALGYGYTFGSGTRLTVV.